The 23 T cell receptor beta chains presented below share a single source sample, sequenced in a study of T cells in Graves' hyperthyroidism and ophthalmopathy. The CDR3 regions of TCR beta were amplified from RNA transcripts. HTBI primers were the set used in a first-round RT-PCR of the TCR CDR3. TCRdb reprocessed the multiplex PCR reads via MiXCR and lists one record per CDR3 protein. Among about 550,000 distinct CDR3 sequences, roughly 20% were seen once, and the ten largest hold about 30%. Material: blood. The receptors derive from a man aged 18 to 29 with Graves' hyperthyroidism.

This clonotype was observed at least ten times. With a much larger clone just one base away, this may be a read error. This rearrangement joins TRBV6-2 or TRBV6-3 to TRBJ1-2, with no clear D. The V and J ends lost 6 bases and 12 bases respectively, with 14 bases between them. The CDR3 consists of 11 residues. Germline-derived CDR1 and CDR2 are MNHEY and SVGEGT. The DNA for the CDR3 is TGTGCCAGCAGGATGACATCTTCCCACACCTTC. Its protein product is CASRMTSSHTF.

A word on this clonotype: With a much larger clone just one base away, this may be a read error. This chain uses TRBV11-2 with TRBJ2-7; D ambiguous. This CDR3 region has 15 residues. V lost 1 base, J lost 5 bases, and 15 bases lay in between. The germline V gene encodes CDR1 SGHAT and CDR2 FQNNGV. DNA for the CDR3: TGTGCCAGCAGCTTAGGTTACGGCCGTAGGGACGAGCAGTACGTC. It yields the protein CASSLGYGRRDEQYV.

Details on this clonotype: This may come from a read error, since a much larger clone is one base off. The chain carries TRBV12-3 or TRBV12-4 and TRBJ2-2; D perhaps matches TRBD2 (5 bases). This CDR3 has 15 residues. CDR3 coding DNA: TGTGCCAGCAGTTTCGCCATATCGGGGTCCGGGGAGCTGTGTTTT. It translates to CASSFAISGSGELCF.

This clonotype was counted ten times or more. The genes are TRBV28 and TRBJ2-7, with 7 bases aligning to TRBD1. V was clipped by 6 bases and J by 1 base; unmatched bases: 12. Germline lookup yields CDR1 MDHEN and CDR2 SYDVKM. This CDR3 has 16 residues. CDR3 nucleotide sequence: TGTGCCAGCAGAGAAACAGGGGATTGGAAATCCTACGAGCAGTACTTC. Protein sequence: CASRETGDWKSYEQYF.

Ten or more counts support this clonotype. The chain joins TRBV29-1 to TRBJ2-2; 9 nucleotides align to TRBD1. The CDR3 is made up of 16 amino acids. With 2 bases clipped from V and 3 bases from J, the junction kept 7 bases outside the gene matches. Germline V CDR1 and CDR2: SQVTM, ANQGSEA. CDR3 bases: TGCAGCGTTGAATTCGGGGACAGGGCTTACACCGGGGAGCTGTTTTTT. It specifies CSVEFGDRAYTGELFF.

This clonotype was detected a few times. In DNA form, the CDR3 reads TGTGCCAGCAGCCCCCGAGCTGGGGAGCAGTACTTC. Amino acids: CASSPRAGEQYF. The rearrangement uses TRBV7-9 and TRBJ2-7; D unresolved. The CDR3 length is 12 residues. V lost 5 bases and J lost 7, with 12 bases in between. Germline CDR1 is SEHNR and CDR2 is FQNEAQ (reference sequence). The whole variable domain, remainder taken from reference TRBV7-9 and TRBJ2-7, is DTGVSQNPRHKITKRGQNVTFRCDPISEHNRLYWYRQTLGQGPEFLTYFQNEAQLEKSRLLSDRFSAERPKGSFSTLEIQRTEQGDSAMYLCASSPRAGEQYFGPGTRLTVT.

Worth noting for this clonotype: Given the absence of the conserved phenylalanine or tryptophan at the CDR3 end, a read error is likely. This sequence joins TRBV5-1 and TRBJ2-2; D might be TRBD1 or TRBD2, each matching 5 bases. From germline, CDR1 is SGHRS and CDR2 YFSETQ. This CDR3 comprises 16 residues. V dropped 3 bases and J dropped 1 base, with 13 bases sitting between them. The CDR3 is CASSSAGTVNTGELFL. The CDR3 region has the DNA TGCGCCAGCAGCTCGGCCGGGACGGTGAACACCGGGGAGCTGTTTTTG.

This clonotype came up many times. The J gene is TRBJ1-5, the V gene TRBV28, with D uncertain. Germline V gene sequence: CDR1 MDHEN, CDR2 SYDVKM. The CDR3 is 15 residues long. V was trimmed by 9 bases and J by 3 bases, leaving 18 bases between them. The DNA for the CDR3 is TGTGCCAGTTGGTCCATGGTAAGGGTCAATCAGCCCCAGCATTTT. Amino acid sequence: CASWSMVRVNQPQHF. Full variable domain (remainder filled in from reference TRBV28 and TRBJ1-5): DVKVTQSSRYLVKRTGEKVFLECVQDMDHENMFWYRQDPGLGLRLIYFSYDVKMKEKGDIPEGYSVSREKKERFSLILESASTNQTSMYLCASWSMVRVNQPQHFGDGTRLSIL.

This clonotype came up a few times. The chain joins TRBV6-1 to TRBJ1-6; D not certain. Germline loops: CDR1 MNHNS, CDR2 SASEGT. Trimming left V 5 bases short and J 9 bases short, with 8 bases between. The CDR3 is 12 amino acids. Here the CDR3 DNA reads TGTGCCAGCAGTCCGGGAGTTTCACCCCTCCACTTT. It specifies CASSPGVSPLHF.

The chain has TRBV10-3 and TRBJ2-7, with 7 bases lining up with TRBD1. V lost 6 bases and J lost 6; bases outside the gene matches: 11. The CDR3 spans 14 residues. Looked up from germline, CDR1 is ENHRY and CDR2 is SYGVKD. The CDR3 DNA follows: TGTGCCATCAGCCCCGGGACAGCGGTTGGCGAGCAGTACTTC. Translated: CAISPGTAVGEQYF.

This clonotype came up a few times. The CDR3 protein is CASSWDEQIRSPLHF. The CDR3, as DNA: TGTGCCAGCAGCTGGGACGAACAAATTAGGTCACCCCTCCACTTT. The J gene is TRBJ1-6, the V gene TRBV7-9; D is perhaps TRBD1 (5 bases). Trimming pared 4 bases from V and 10 bases from J, leaving 17 bases between. Germline CDR1 SEHNR, CDR2 FQNEAQ (reference sequence). This CDR3 is built from 15 residues.

This clonotype has a count of ten or more. The J gene is TRBJ2-2, the V gene TRBV27, with 7 bases matching TRBD2. The germline gives CDR1 MNHEY, CDR2 SMNVEV (reference sequence). The CDR3 spans 18 residues. V lost 3 bases, J lost 7 bases, and 17 bases stayed unmatched. CDR3 in amino acids: CASSLAGGGLREIGELFF. For the CDR3, the DNA is TGTGCCAGCAGTTTGGCCGGCGGGGGACTAAGGGAGATCGGGGAGCTGTTTTTT.

The chain uses TRBV30 and TRBJ2-5, with 8 bases aligning to TRBD1. Looked up from germline, CDR1 is GTSNPN and CDR2 is SVGIG (reference sequence). This CDR3 has 13 residues. V gave up 4 bases and J gave up 4 bases; unmatched junction bases: 5. The DNA for the CDR3 is TGTGCCTGGACAGGGGGCTATGGAGAGACCCAGTACTTC. It yields the protein CAWTGGYGETQYF.

The chain employs TRBV15 and TRBJ2-7; a possible D gene is TRBD1 (6 bases). Germline V gene sequence: CDR1 LNHNV, CDR2 YYDKDF (reference sequence). V lost 0 bases and J lost 5, with 14 bases in between. The CDR3 totals 15 residues. In DNA form, the CDR3 reads TGTGCCACCAGCAGAGATCTACAGGGACCCCACGAGCAGTACTTC. Translated, it gives CATSRDLQGPHEQYF.

This clonotype has at least ten counts. The V call is TRBV28, the J call TRBJ1-1; D not resolved. Trimming took off 6 bases at V and 0 bases at J, with 11 bases between the two ends. CDR1 and CDR2 (germline): MDHEN, SYDVKM. CDR3 size: 14 residues. CDR3 bases: TGTGCCAGCAGCCCGACACCTTTGAACACTGAAGCTTTCTTT. Amino acids: CASSPTPLNTEAFF.

This clonotype has ten or more counts. The genes are TRBV7-8 and TRBJ1-5; maybe TRBD1 (5 bases). The V and J ends lost 5 bases and 5 bases respectively, with 10 bases between them. The length of the CDR3 is 13 residues. Germline CDR1 reads SGHVS; CDR2 reads FQNEAQ. CDR3 bases: TGTGCCAGCAGCCCACAGGAATATCAGCCCCAGCATTTT. Translated: CASSPQEYQPQHF.

This clonotype has only a few counts. This chain links TRBV5-1 with TRBJ2-7; 7 bases match TRBD1. CDR3 length: 14 residues. From germline, CDR1 is SGHRS and CDR2 YFSETQ. The trim removed 4 bases at V and 3 bases at J, leaving 7 bases unmatched. The CDR3 spells CASSVDRADYEQYF. The CDR3 nucleotides read TGCGCCAGCAGCGTAGACAGGGCAGACTACGAGCAGTACTTC.

This clonotype was detected ten times or more. The gene calls are TRBV24-1 and TRBJ1-2, with 7 bases identical to TRBD1. Germline CDR1 is KGHDR and CDR2 is SFDVKD. The CDR3 covers 14 residues. With 3 bases clipped from V and 4 bases from J, the junction kept 4 bases outside the gene matches. CDR3 coding DNA: TGTGCCACCAGTGATCCGACAGGGATCTATGGCTACACCTTC. It translates to CATSDPTGIYGYTF.

The J gene is TRBJ1-5, the V gene TRBV19; D unclear. V lost 1 base to trimming and J lost 2 bases, with 9 bases between them. The CDR3 has 15 amino acids. CDR1 and CDR2 (germline): LNHDA, SQIVND (reference sequence). In DNA, the CDR3 is TGTGCCAGTAGTATAGTCGGTGGGGGCAATCAGCCCCAGCATTTT. This sequence encodes CASSIVGGGNQPQHF.

This clonotype was detected ten times or more. This chain joins TRBV4-1 and TRBJ1-2; D is possibly TRBD1 (5 bases). Germline V CDR1 and CDR2: MGHRA, YSYEKL. Deletions cut 1 base from V and 5 bases from J, with 26 bases between. This CDR3 contains 19 residues. The DNA for the CDR3 is TGCGCCAGCAGCCAAGTCGTTCGGCAGGGTCGGGAAACTTCATATGGCTACACCTTC. This translates into CASSQVVRQGRETSYGYTF.

This clonotype was recorded at least ten times. At one end, the junction sequence differs from germline, possibly due to a read error. The chain couples TRBV27 to TRBJ1-2; maybe TRBD1 (5 bases). CDR1 is MNHEY and CDR2 is SMNVEV in the germline V gene (reference sequence). This CDR3 region has 17 residues. The CDR3 region is CASSLRAGRRGDYSYTF. The CDR3 DNA reads TGTGCCAGCAGTTTAAGGGCAGGGAGGAGAGGGGACTATAGCTACACCTTC.

The V gene is TRBV12-3 or TRBV12-4, the J gene TRBJ2-2; D is tentatively TRBD1 or TRBD2 (5 bases each). The CDR3 spans 15 residues. Trimming removed 6 bases at V and 1 base at J, with 12 bases between. CDR3 sequence (DNA): TGTGCCAGCAGCCCGGGACGGCGGAACACCGGGGAGCTGTTTTTT. It yields the protein CASSPGRRNTGELFF.

This clonotype was detected many times. The chain couples TRBV28 to TRBJ2-7, with D maybe TRBD2 (7 bases). The CDR3 is made up of 15 amino acids. Germline CDR1 reads MDHEN; CDR2 reads SYDVKM. V lost 5 bases to trimming and J lost 4 bases, with 18 bases between them. In nucleotides, the CDR3 is TGTGCCAGCAGTGATGTACGAGGGGGGGGTTACGAGCAGTACTTC. This encodes CASSDVRGGGYEQYF.